What follows is one T cell receptor (beta chain) and its context. Germline CDR1 MNHEY, CDR2 SMNVEV (reference sequence). V lost 4 bases and J lost 2; bases outside the gene matches: 6. This CDR3 is built from 15 residues. These data belong to a study of shared clonotypes between healthy human individuals. TCRdb keeps only in-frame clones here, not all; method: immunoSEQ multiplex PCR. The data contain under 650,000 clones, about 95% of them seen just once; the ten biggest clones take up under 0.06%. The chain has TRBV27 and TRBJ2-5; the match to TRBD1 covers 8 bases. The origin of this receptor is a woman in her twenties or thirties in good health. The sample taken for sequencing was naive CD4+ T cells sorted from blood. Subset of the sample: CD45RA+ positively selected. The CDR3 sequence is CASSSTGDEQETQYF. Written as DNA, the CDR3 is TGTGCCAGCAGTTCGACAGGGGATGAACAAGAGACCCAGTACTTC.